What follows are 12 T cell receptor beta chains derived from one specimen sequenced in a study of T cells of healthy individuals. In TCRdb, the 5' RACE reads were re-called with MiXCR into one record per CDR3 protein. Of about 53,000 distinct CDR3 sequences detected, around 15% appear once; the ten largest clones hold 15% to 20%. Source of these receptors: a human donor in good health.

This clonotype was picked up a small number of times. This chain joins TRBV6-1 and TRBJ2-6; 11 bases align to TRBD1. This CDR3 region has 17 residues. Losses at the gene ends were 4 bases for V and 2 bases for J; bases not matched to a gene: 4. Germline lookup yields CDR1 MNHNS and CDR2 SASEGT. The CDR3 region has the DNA TGTGCCAGCAGTGTGGACAGGGGGCGAACTGGGGCCAACGTCCTGACTTTC. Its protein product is CASSVDRGRTGANVLTF.

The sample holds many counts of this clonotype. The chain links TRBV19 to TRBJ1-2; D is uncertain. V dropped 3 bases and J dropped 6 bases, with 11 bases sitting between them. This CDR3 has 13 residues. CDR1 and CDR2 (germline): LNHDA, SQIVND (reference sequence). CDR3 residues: CASSITGRDGYTF. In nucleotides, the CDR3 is TGTGCCAGTAGTATCACCGGACGGGATGGCTACACCTTC.

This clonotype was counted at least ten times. CDR3 DNA sequence: TGTGCCAGCAGCCAAGATCCACTTAGCGGGGTAGGCTCCTACAATGAGCAGTTCTTC. The encoded protein is CASSQDPLSGVGSYNEQFF. This chain joins TRBV4-2 and TRBJ2-1; 8 bases fit TRBD2. Germline V gene lookup returns CDR1 LGHNA and CDR2 YNFKEQ. Germline trimming cut 0 bases from V and 0 bases from J; bases unmatched to any gene: 10. The CDR3 covers 19 residues.

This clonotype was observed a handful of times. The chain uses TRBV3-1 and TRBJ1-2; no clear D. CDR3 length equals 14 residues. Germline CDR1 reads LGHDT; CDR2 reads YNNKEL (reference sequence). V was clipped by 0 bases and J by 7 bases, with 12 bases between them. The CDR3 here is CASSQEFSRGGYTF. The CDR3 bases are TGTGCCAGCAGCCAAGAATTTTCCCGCGGTGGCTACACCTTC.

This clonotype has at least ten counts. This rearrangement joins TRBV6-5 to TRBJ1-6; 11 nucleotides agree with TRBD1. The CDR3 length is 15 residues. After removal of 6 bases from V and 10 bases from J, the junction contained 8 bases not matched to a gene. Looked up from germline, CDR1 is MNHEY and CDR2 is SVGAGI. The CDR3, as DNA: TGTGCCAGCAGCCGGACAGGGGGCGCCGGCTCACCCCTCCACTTT. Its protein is CASSRTGGAGSPLHF.

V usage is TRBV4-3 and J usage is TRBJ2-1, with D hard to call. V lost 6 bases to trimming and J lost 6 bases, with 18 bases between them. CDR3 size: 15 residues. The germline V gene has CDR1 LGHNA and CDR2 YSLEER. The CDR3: CASSRYSGMSNEQFF. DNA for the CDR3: TGCGCCAGCAGTCGCTACTCCGGAATGAGCAATGAGCAGTTCTTC.

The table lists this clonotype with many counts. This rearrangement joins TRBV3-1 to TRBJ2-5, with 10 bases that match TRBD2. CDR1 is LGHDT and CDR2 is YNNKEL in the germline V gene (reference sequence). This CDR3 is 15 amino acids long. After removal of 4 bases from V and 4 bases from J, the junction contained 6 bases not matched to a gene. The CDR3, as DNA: TGTGCCAGCAGCCTACTTAGCGGGAGGTTAGAGACCCAGTACTTC. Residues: CASSLLSGRLETQYF.

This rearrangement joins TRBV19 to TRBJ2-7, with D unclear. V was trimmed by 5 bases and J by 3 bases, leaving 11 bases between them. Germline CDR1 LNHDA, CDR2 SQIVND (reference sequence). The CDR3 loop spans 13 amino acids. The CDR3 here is CASSPRVHYEQYF. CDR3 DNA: TGTGCCAGTAGTCCCCGGGTCCACTACGAGCAGTACTTC.

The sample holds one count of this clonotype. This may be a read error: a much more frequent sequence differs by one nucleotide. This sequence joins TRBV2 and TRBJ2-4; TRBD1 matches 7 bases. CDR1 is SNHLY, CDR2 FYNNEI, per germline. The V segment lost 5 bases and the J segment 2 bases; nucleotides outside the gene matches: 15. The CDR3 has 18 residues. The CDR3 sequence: CASSFRTGVKLTKNIQYF. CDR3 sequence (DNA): TGTGCCAGCAGTTTCCGGACAGGTGTCAAACTAACCAAAAACATTCAGTACTTC.

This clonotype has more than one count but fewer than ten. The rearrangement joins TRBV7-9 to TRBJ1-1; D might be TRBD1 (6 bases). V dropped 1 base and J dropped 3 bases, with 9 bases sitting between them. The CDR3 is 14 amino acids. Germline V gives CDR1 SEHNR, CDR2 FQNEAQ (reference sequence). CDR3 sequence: CASSLESGDTEAFF. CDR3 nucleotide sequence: TGTGCCAGCAGCTTAGAGTCAGGGGACACTGAAGCTTTCTTT.

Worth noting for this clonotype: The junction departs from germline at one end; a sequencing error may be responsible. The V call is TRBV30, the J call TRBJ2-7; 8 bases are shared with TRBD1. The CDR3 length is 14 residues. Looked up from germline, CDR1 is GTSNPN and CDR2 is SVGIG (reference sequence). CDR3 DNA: TGTGCCTGGAGTCCTAACCCCGCGACAGGGGTGAGTAGGTTC. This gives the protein CAWSPNPATGVSRF.

Here the CDR3 reads CASSSGQGFSNEQFF. The CDR3 bases are TGCGCCAGCAGCTCGGGACAGGGATTTTCCAATGAGCAGTTCTTC. The chain joins TRBV5-1 to TRBJ2-1; 9 nucleotides align to TRBD1. Losses at the gene ends were 3 bases for V and 6 bases for J; bases not matched to a gene: 7. The CDR3 contains 15 residues. In germline, CDR1 is SGHRS, CDR2 YFSETQ.